This T cell receptor (beta chain) was observed in a study of blood T cell repertoires in COVID-19. Libraries were prepared by immunoSEQ multiplex PCR; TCRdb keeps only in-frame clonotypes and omits some of them. In the table there are roughly 140,000 clones, approximately 83% of which are singletons. CDR1 ENHRY and CDR2 SYGVKD come from the germline V gene. This CDR3 region has 14 residues. Trimming left V 4 bases short and J 2 bases short, with 12 bases between. Seattle enrolled patients during active infection and tracked them longitudinally. This sequence was found in a woman aged 55 to 70 with COVID-19, enrolled during active disease. The chain joins TRBV10-3 to TRBJ2-7; no reliable D call. Sequencing was done on a sample of peripheral blood. In DNA form, the CDR3 reads TGTGCCATCAGTGGGCAGGCCGCCCCCTACGAGCAGTACTTC. Translated: CAISGQAAPYEQYF.